This TCR beta chain was obtained from a study of T-cell reconstitution after alpha-beta-depleted transplantation in children. The library targeted TCRbeta and was prepared with unique molecular identifiers. Each CDR3 protein gets one entry after TCRdb re-called the PCR reads with MiXCR. The profile shows some 200,000 distinct CDR3 sequences, roughly 15% of them singletons. Notes on this clonotype: A much larger clone sits a single nucleotide away, making a read error possible.

Germline-derived CDR1 and CDR2 are SGHRS and YFSETQ. The CDR3 runs 14 residues. This chain joins TRBV5-1 and TRBJ1-5, with D perhaps matching TRBD1 (6 bases). This TCR was recovered from a human donor who donated a stem cell graft to a child with acute lymphoblastic leukemia. The sequencing here drew on PBMCs from the stem cell graft donor, taken from the stem cell graft. CDR3 amino acids: CASSPGTRNQPHHF. The CDR3 coding sequence is TGCGCCAGCAGCCCGGGGACAAGGAATCAGCCCCATCATTTT.